The 28 T cell receptor beta chains below come from one sample, sequenced in a study of CD8+CD57+ T cells in acquired aplastic anemia. Individuals selected for sequencing had exhibited CD8+CD57+ cell expansion on flow cytometry. Genomic DNA served as template for TCR beta VDJ and CDR3 profiling. TCRdb reprocessed the reads via MiXCR and lists one record per CDR3 protein. The sample gives 150,000 to 200,000 distinct CDR3 sequences, around 48% of which show up once; 2.5% to 3% is in the top ten. Sequenced: sorted CD4+, CD8+, or CD8+CD57+ T cells (not recorded which) from PBMCs. The receptors were sampled from a human donor with aplastic anemia.

The chain has TRBV11-2 and TRBJ2-7, with TRBD2 matching over 14 bases. V lost 1 base to trimming and J lost 5 bases; unmatched junction nucleotides: 13. The germline CDR1 and CDR2 sequences are SGHAT and FQNNGV. The CDR3 length is 19 residues. This CDR3 reads CASSLVGLAGVGRRNEQYF. Here the CDR3 DNA reads TGTGCCAGCAGCTTAGTGGGACTAGCGGGAGTAGGTCGTCGGAACGAGCAGTACTTC.

In its sample, this clonotype was seen many times. The rearrangement uses TRBV10-3 and TRBJ1-6, with a weak D call TRBD1 (5 bases). The CDR3 loop spans 14 amino acids. V was cut by 8 bases and J by 7 bases, with 15 bases left in between. Germline V gene data show CDR1 as ENHRY and CDR2 as SYGVKD. In DNA form, the CDR3 reads TGTGCCATCTCGGCGGGACTGAACAATTCACCCCTCCACTTT. Translating it yields CAISAGLNNSPLHF.

This clonotype appeared many times. This CDR3 is CATTPTGPTEAFF. CDR3 nucleotide sequence: TGTGCCACCACCCCGACAGGACCCACTGAAGCTTTCTTT. The chain has TRBV15 and TRBJ1-1, with a tentative D call TRBD1 (6 bases). The germline V and J ends were trimmed by 7 bases and 4 bases, with 13 bases remaining between them. The V gene's germline CDR1 is LNHNV and CDR2 YYDKDF (reference sequence). The CDR3 spans 13 residues.

This clonotype was counted at least ten times. The chain employs TRBV9 and TRBJ2-3, with TRBD2 matching over 7 bases. CDR1 is SGDLS, CDR2 YYNGEE, per germline. This CDR3 region has 16 residues. Trimming removed 1 base from V and 0 bases from J; junction bases left unmatched: 5. Here the CDR3 DNA reads TGTGCCAGCAGCGTAAGTGGCGGGAGTAGCACAGATACGCAGTATTTT. As protein: CASSVSGGSSTDTQYF.

The genes are TRBV29-1 and TRBJ2-7; no firm D call. V was pared by 6 bases and J by 0 bases, with 12 bases between. Germline V CDR1 and CDR2: SQVTM, ANQGSEA. This CDR3 spans 13 amino acids. The CDR3 DNA reads TGCAGCGTCGCCCTCGGACCCTCCTACGAGCAGTACTTC. As protein: CSVALGPSYEQYF.

The chain couples TRBV9 to TRBJ1-1, with D uncertain. V was trimmed by 0 bases and J by 4 bases, leaving 10 bases between them. CDR3 size: 14 residues. In germline, CDR1 is SGDLS, CDR2 YYNGEE. CDR3 protein: CASSVAGVGTEAFF. Here the CDR3 DNA reads TGTGCCAGCAGCGTAGCCGGGGTGGGCACTGAAGCTTTCTTT.

The chain links TRBV5-1 to TRBJ2-7; TRBD2 aligns across 8 bases. V dropped 0 bases and J dropped 2; count of bases not matched to a gene: 7. The germline CDR1 and CDR2 sequences are SGHRS and YFSETQ. CDR3 length: 16 amino acids. CDR3 protein: CASSLGQREHPYEQYF. The CDR3 DNA is TGCGCCAGCAGCTTGGGCCAGCGGGAGCACCCCTACGAGCAGTACTTC.

The table lists this clonotype with a few counts. The junction differs from germline at one of its ends, possibly a read error. The chain couples TRBV6-1 to TRBJ1-5; no clear D gene. There are 12 residues in the CDR3. Germline loops: CDR1 MNHNS, CDR2 SASEGT. This chain's CDR3 is CASSPLNHPQHF. The CDR3 DNA reads as TGTGCCAGCAGTCCTCTAAATCATCCCCAGCATTTT.

The rearrangement joins TRBV9 to TRBJ2-7; possible D gene TRBD1, 7 bases. Germline V lookup: CDR1 SGDLS, CDR2 YYNGEE. Trimming stripped 4 bases from V and 3 bases from J, with 17 bases between. This CDR3 has 15 residues. CDR3 nucleotides: TGTGCCAGCAGCTCGGGGGACAGCTCTAGCTACGAGCAGTACTTC. Amino acid sequence: CASSSGDSSSYEQYF. Based on the CDR3 plus reference TRBV9 and TRBJ2-7, the full variable domain is DSGVTQTPKHLITATGQRVTLRCSPRSGDLSVYWYQQSLDQGLQFLIQYYNGEERAKGNILERFSAQQFPDLHSELNLSSLELGDSALYFCASSSGDSSSYEQYFGPGTRLTVT.

The chain carries TRBV20-1 and TRBJ2-5, with TRBD2 identical over 7 bases. This CDR3 spans 15 amino acids. Germline V CDR1 and CDR2: DFQATT, SNEGSKA (reference sequence). Germline trimming cut 1 base from V and 0 bases from J; bases unmatched to any gene: 5. CDR3 sequence: CSARVGGTNQETQYF. DNA of the CDR3: TGCAGTGCTAGAGTGGGAGGGACTAACCAAGAGACCCAGTACTTC.

This clonotype appeared a single time. The gene calls are TRBV19 and TRBJ2-3; 10 bases map to TRBD1. Germline CDR1 and CDR2: LNHDA and SQIVND (reference sequence). There are 14 residues in the CDR3. The V and J ends lost 10 bases and 4 bases, in that order; junction bases with no gene match: 8. The CDR3: CATRGQGSPDTQYF. The CDR3 region has the DNA TGTGCCACCCGGGGACAGGGGAGCCCAGATACGCAGTATTTT.

A note on this clonotype: A much bigger clone sits one base away, suggesting this may be a read error. The chain joins TRBV5-1 to TRBJ2-1, with D unclear. CDR1 SGHRS and CDR2 YFSETQ come from the germline V gene. This CDR3 spans 14 amino acids. The CDR3 DNA sequence: TGCGCCAGCAGCCCAGATAGCTCCTGCAATGAGCAGTTCTTC. It is translated as CASSPDSSCNEQFF. Looking up the rest from reference TRBV5-1 and TRBJ2-1 gives the full variable domain: KAGVTQTPRYLIKTRGQQVTLSCSPISGHRSVSWYQQTPGQGLQFLFEYFSETQRNKGNFPGRFSGRQFSNSRSEMNVSTLELGDSALYLCASSPDSSCNEQFFGPGTRLTVL.

As for this clonotype: At one end, the junction sequence differs from germline, possibly due to a read error. This chain links TRBV6-4 with TRBJ1-2; D is ambiguous. In germline, CDR1 is MRHNA, CDR2 SNTAGT. There are 13 residues in the CDR3. The chain's CDR3 is CASSYSGEDGYTF. CDR3 nucleotides: TGTGCCAGCAGTTACTCCGGGGAGGATGGCTACACCTTC.

The chain uses TRBV7-2 and TRBJ1-4; no clear D gene. Deletions cut 1 base from V and 8 bases from J, with 8 bases between. The CDR3 length is 13 residues. Per germline, CDR1 SGHTA and CDR2 FQGNSA. The CDR3 DNA is TGTGCCAGCAGCTTAGTTGCTGGGGAAAAACTGTTTTTT. It encodes CASSLVAGEKLFF. Full variable domain (remainder filled in from reference TRBV7-2 and TRBJ1-4): GAGVSQSPSNKVTEKGKDVELRCDPISGHTALYWYRQSLGQGLEFLIYFQGNSAPDKSGLPSDRFSAERTGGSVSTLTIQRTQQEDSAVYLCASSLVAGEKLFFGSGTQLSVL.

This clonotype has a count of ten or more. V usage is TRBV5-1 and J usage is TRBJ2-3, with 8 bases that match TRBD2. Germline-derived CDR1 and CDR2 are SGHRS and YFSETQ. V dropped 5 bases and J dropped 1; count of bases not matched to a gene: 3. The CDR3 spans 14 residues. This CDR3 reads CASRTSGGTDTQYF. The DNA of the CDR3 is TGCGCCAGCAGAACTAGCGGAGGCACAGATACGCAGTATTTT.

This clonotype has just a few counts. The chain has TRBV5-8 and TRBJ1-5; a possible D gene is TRBD1 (6 bases). V lost 4 bases and J 6 bases, leaving 17 bases between the germline ends. In germline, CDR1 is SGHTS, CDR2 YDEGEE. The CDR3 covers 15 residues. This CDR3 is CASSGTAGGLQPQHF. DNA of the CDR3: TGTGCCAGCAGCGGAACGGCCGGGGGGCTTCAGCCCCAGCATTTT.

The J gene is TRBJ2-1, the V gene TRBV10-3, with D maybe TRBD1 (6 bases). The CDR3 loop spans 14 amino acids. The germline CDR1 and CDR2 sequences are ENHRY and SYGVKD. Trimming left V 10 bases short and J 1 base short, with 14 bases between. In nucleotides, the CDR3 is TGTGCCACTCATACAGGGACATCCTACAATGAGCAGTTCTTC. Translating gives CATHTGTSYNEQFF.

This clonotype was counted at least ten times. The chain recombines TRBV7-2 with TRBJ2-1; the match to TRBD2 covers 12 bases. This CDR3 comprises 14 residues. Germline CDR1 reads SGHTA; CDR2 reads FQGNSA. V lost 7 bases, J lost 4 bases, and 2 bases stayed unmatched. DNA of the CDR3: TGTGCCAGCACCGGACTAGCGGGATACAATGAGCAGTTCTTC. Residues: CASTGLAGYNEQFF.

Ten or more counts support this clonotype. The J gene is TRBJ2-2, the V gene TRBV9; the D gene is possibly TRBD2 (5 bases). V lost 0 bases to trimming and J lost 5 bases, with 11 bases between them. CDR1 SGDLS and CDR2 YYNGEE come from the germline V gene. The CDR3 is made up of 15 amino acids. The CDR3 loop reads CASSVAGLMTGELFF. The CDR3 DNA reads TGTGCCAGCAGCGTAGCGGGGTTGATGACCGGGGAGCTGTTTTTT.

The chain has TRBV20-1 and TRBJ2-7, with 7 nucleotides matching TRBD1. Germline CDR1 and CDR2: DFQATT and SNEGSKA (reference sequence). V was clipped by 5 bases and J by 4 bases; unmatched bases: 8. The CDR3 has 13 residues. CDR3 DNA sequence: TGCAGTGCTGCAAGGGACAGCGGATACGAGCAGTACTTC. Its translation: CSAARDSGYEQYF.

In the case of this clonotype: One junction end disagrees with the germline gene, perhaps due to a read error. The CDR3 sequence is CASSLAGYTGANYGYTF. CDR3 coding DNA: TGCGCCAGCAGCTTGGCGGGTTATACAGGGGCGAACTATGGCTACACCTTC. The J gene is TRBJ1-2, the V gene TRBV5-4; 7 nucleotides agree with TRBD1. CDR3 size: 17 residues. Germline CDR1 and CDR2: SGHNT and YYREEE (reference sequence).

This clonotype was counted at least ten times. The rearrangement uses TRBV20-1 and TRBJ2-5; a weak D match, TRBD1 (6 bases). The CDR3 sequence is 13 residues long. Per germline, CDR1 DFQATT and CDR2 SNEGSKA (reference sequence). The V gene lost 2 bases and the J gene lost 5 bases, with 12 bases spanning the gap. The CDR3 loop reads CSARFGTMETQYF. CDR3 bases: TGCAGTGCTAGATTCGGGACAATGGAGACCCAGTACTTC.

This chain links TRBV2 with TRBJ1-1, with D unclear. This CDR3 comprises 15 residues. Trimming removed 6 bases at V and 2 bases at J, with 16 bases between. Germline V lookup: CDR1 SNHLY, CDR2 FYNNEI. CDR3 nucleotide sequence: TGTGCCAGCAGCTTGGTGAGGACCCGAAACACTGAAGCTTTCTTT. This sequence encodes CASSLVRTRNTEAFF.

The chain uses TRBV7-8 and TRBJ1-2; 8 bases align to TRBD1. V dropped 1 base and J dropped 2; count of bases not matched to a gene: 3. This CDR3 is built from 15 residues. The germline gives CDR1 SGHVS, CDR2 FQNEAQ. The DNA of the CDR3 is TGTGCCAGCAGCTTAGGGACAGGGTTAAACTATGGCTACACCTTC. Protein: CASSLGTGLNYGYTF.

This clonotype was recorded at least ten times. This chain links TRBV20-1 with TRBJ2-3; either TRBD1 or TRBD2 may fit D (5 bases each). This CDR3 is 16 amino acids long. V was trimmed by 2 bases and J by 0 bases, leaving 15 bases between them. In germline, CDR1 is DFQATT, CDR2 SNEGSKA (reference sequence). The CDR3 coding sequence is TGCAGTGCTAGATCCGCCGGGACCGGGAGCACAGATACGCAGTATTTT. Its protein is CSARSAGTGSTDTQYF.

This clonotype was picked up many times. The chain employs TRBV4-2 and TRBJ1-1; 9 bases agree with TRBD1. Germline V gives CDR1 LGHNA, CDR2 YNFKEQ. Trimming took 3 bases from V and 0 from J; bases not matched to a gene: 8. CDR3 length: 17 residues. The chain's CDR3 is CASSHDDRGGLNTEAFF. The CDR3 DNA sequence: TGTGCCAGCAGCCATGACGACAGGGGGGGTTTGAACACTGAAGCTTTCTTT.

This clonotype was seen ten or more times. The chain links TRBV10-3 to TRBJ1-2; D gene unclear. Trimming removed 6 bases at V and 2 bases at J, with 10 bases between. CDR3 length equals 13 residues. Germline V gives CDR1 ENHRY, CDR2 SYGVKD. CDR3 protein: CAIRKDYNYGYTF. CDR3 bases: TGTGCCATCAGAAAAGACTACAACTATGGCTACACCTTC.

This clonotype was seen repeatedly, ten times or more. This sequence joins TRBV5-1 and TRBJ2-1, with 10 positions matching TRBD2. After removal of 2 bases from V and 0 bases from J, the junction contained 5 bases not matched to a gene. Germline V gene data show CDR1 as SGHRS and CDR2 as YFSETQ. This CDR3 comprises 17 residues. The CDR3 loop is CASSFRAGGSSYNEQFF. The CDR3 nucleotides are TGCGCCAGCAGCTTCCGAGCGGGAGGGAGCTCCTACAATGAGCAGTTCTTC.